The rows below give T cell receptor beta chains drawn from one sample of a study of cytomegalovirus exposure and HLA in healthy donors. Here immunoSEQ multiplex PCR was the method, and the copy in TCRdb shows in-frame clones only, minus some. The table has about 99,000 clones, roughly 77% seen once. The source material was PBMCs. The receptors shown here come from a woman younger than 30 in good health and CMV-seropositive. The CDR3 runs from the conserved cysteine through the conserved F or W. A D gene is named only where the DNA matches it firmly. Not all rows give a size; the values are once, few, many and, for expanded clones, a class.

>TRBD2|.|TRBJ2-1|TRBV5-1
CASSWASGGPPNEQFF
TGCGCCAGCAGCTGGGCTAGCGGGGGGCCTCCCAATGAGCAGTTCTTC
>.|.|TRBJ1-4|TRBV21-1
CASSKIGQGAATNEKLFF
TGTGCCAGCAGCAAGATCGGACAGGGGGCCGCGACTAATGAAAAACTGTTTTTT
>TRBD1|once|TRBJ2-1|TRBV18
CASSPPGFRTGGNEQFF
TGTGCCAGCTCACCACCGGGGTTCAGGACAGGGGGCAATGAGCAGTTCTTC
>.|.|TRBJ2-7|TRBV11-2
CASSGGSGGRPYEQYF
TGTGCCAGCAGCGGGGGGTCCGGGGGGCGCCCTTACGAGCAGTACTTC
>.|.|TRBJ1-1|TRBV5-1
CASSPWELNTEAFF
TGCGCCAGCAGCCCGTGGGAGCTGAACACTGAAGCTTTCTTT
>TRBD2|.|TRBJ2-3|TRBV5-1
CASSAGTSPWSDTQYF
TGCGCCAGCAGCGCCGGGACTAGCCCTTGGTCAGATACGCAGTATTTT
>.|few|TRBJ1-1|TRBV5-6
CASSLGGIGDTEAFF
TGTGCCAGCAGCTTGGGAGGGATTGGGGACACTGAAGCTTTCTTT
>.|.|TRBJ1-1|TRBV30
CAWSQDRRNTEAFF
TGTGCCTGGAGTCAGGACAGAAGGAACACTGAAGCTTTCTTT
>.|few|TRBJ1-6|TRBV5-1
CASSLGEVNSPLHF
TGCGCCAGCAGCTTGGGGGAGGTAAATTCACCCCTCCACTTT
>.|.|TRBJ2-5|TRBV2
CASAQGGTETQYF
TGTGCCAGCGCGCAGGGCGGTACAGAGACCCAGTACTTC
>TRBD1|.|TRBJ1-5|TRBV30
CAWSGTGGWQPQHF
TGTGCCTGGAGTGGGACAGGGGGCTGGCAGCCCCAGCATTTT
>TRBD1|.|TRBJ1-6|TRBV7-9
CASSTGQGLTPLHF
TGTGCCAGCAGCACCGGACAGGGCCTGACACCCCTCCACTTT
>.|.|TRBJ1-5|TRBV7-8
CASSFRAPGELSNQPQHF
TGTGCCAGCAGCTTCAGGGCCCCAGGGGAGTTGAGCAATCAGCCCCAGCATTTT
>.|.|TRBJ1-6|TRBV5-1
CASSLDNSPLHF
TGCGCCAGCAGCCTAGATAATTCACCCCTCCACTTT
>.|.|TRBJ2-5|TRBV5-1
CASSPGGGETQYF
TGCGCCAGCAGCCCCGGAGGAGGGGAGACCCAGTACTTC
>.|.|TRBJ2-5|TRBV20-1
CSARRAETQYF
TGCAGTGCTCGGCGGGCCGAGACCCAGTACTTC
>TRBD1|.|TRBJ1-6|TRBV6-4
CASRPGTGPNSPLHF
TGTGCCAGCAGGCCGGGGACAGGGCCTAATTCACCCCTCCACTTT
>TRBD1|.|TRBJ2-5|TRBV7-9
CASSSGQTSVQETQYF
TGTGCCAGCAGCTCGGGACAGACTTCTGTCCAAGAGACCCAGTACTTC
>TRBD1|.|TRBJ2-1|TRBV7-3
CASSPRDRYTYNEQFF
TGTGCCAGCAGCCCAAGGGACAGGTACACCTACAATGAGCAGTTCTTC
>TRBD1|few|TRBJ2-1|TRBV5-1
CASSYLIGQDNEQFF
TGCGCCAGCAGCTATCTTATTGGACAGGACAATGAGCAGTTCTTC
>TRBD2|.|TRBJ2-5|TRBV7-6
CASSLGTSGGGETQYF
TGTGCCAGCAGCTTAGGGACTAGCGGGGGGGGAGAGACCCAGTACTTC
>.|.|TRBJ2-3|TRBV28
CASGRAGYTQYF
TGTGCCAGCGGGCGGGCGGGGTATACGCAGTATTTT
>TRBD2|once|TRBJ2-7|TRBV2
CASSEISGGPYEQYF
TGTGCCAGCAGTGAAATCTCGGGGGGACCCTACGAGCAGTACTTC
>TRBD2|.|TRBJ2-7|TRBV4-2
CASSQAGGGYEQYF
TGTGCCAGCAGCCAAGCGGGAGGAGGGTACGAGCAGTACTTC
>.|.|TRBJ1-5|TRBV27
CASSPAGQPQHF
TGTGCCAGCAGCCCAGCAGGTCAGCCCCAGCATTTT
>.|few|TRBJ1-6|TRBV6-5
CASRRGGLNSPLHF
TGTGCCAGCAGACGGGGAGGGCTGAATTCACCCCTCCACTTT
>TRBD1|.|TRBJ2-4|TRBV6-6
CASRYTQGAKNIQYF
TGTGCCAGCAGATACACACAGGGGGCCAAAAACATTCAGTACTTC
>.|.|TRBJ2-1|TRBV5-6
CASSQSGTSSDEQFF
TGTGCCAGCAGCCAATCCGGGACATCATCTGATGAGCAGTTCTTC
>.|.|TRBJ2-2|TRBV6-6
CASRFTPGHTGELFF
TGTGCCAGCAGGTTTACTCCAGGGCACACCGGGGAGCTGTTTTTT
>.|.|TRBJ1-1|TRBV27
CASSLWLHTEAFF
TGTGCCAGCAGTTTATGGCTTCACACTGAAGCTTTCTTT
>TRBD2|.|TRBJ2-1|TRBV28
CASSPLAGDNEQFF
TGTGCCAGCAGTCCGTTAGCGGGAGACAATGAGCAGTTCTTC
>.|.|TRBJ2-1|TRBV28
CASSIPSSYNEQFF
TGTGCCAGCAGTATACCGAGCTCCTACAATGAGCAGTTCTTC
>TRBD1|.|TRBJ1-1|TRBV28
CASIINRGRTEAFF
TGTGCCAGCATTATAAACAGGGGGAGGACTGAAGCTTTCTTT
>TRBD1|.|TRBJ1-2|TRBV6-1
CASSEGGQAGFRTF
TGTGCCAGCAGTGAAGGAGGACAGGCAGGTTTTCGCACCTTC
>.|.|TRBJ1-2|TRBV4-1
CASSQDGRDSAYGYTF
TGCGCCAGCAGCCAAGATGGAAGGGACTCGGCCTATGGCTACACCTTC
>TRBD1|.|TRBJ2-7|TRBV4-1
CASSQVGTGPYEQYF
TGCGCCAGCAGCCAAGTCGGGACAGGGCCCTACGAGCAGTACTTC
>.|.|TRBJ2-5|TRBV5-1
CASSLTGRETQYF
TGCGCCAGCAGCTTGACAGGGCGAGAGACCCAGTACTTC
>.|few|TRBJ2-7|TRBV19
CASSIAADSSHEQYF
TGTGCCAGTAGTATTGCTGCAGACAGTTCCCACGAGCAGTACTTC
>TRBD2|.|TRBJ2-7|TRBV28
CAVCHREGLAAKAQYF
TGTGCCGTTTGCCACAGGGAAGGACTAGCGGCGAAGGCGCAGTACTTC
>.|.|TRBJ1-1|TRBV4-1
CASSQGRQNTEAFF
TGCGCCAGCAGCCAAGGTCGACAGAACACTGAAGCTTTCTTT
>.|medium-sized|TRBJ1-6|TRBV7-2
CASSPRGPNSPLHF
TGTGCCAGCAGCCCCAGGGGACCTAATTCACCCCTCCACTTT
>TRBD2|.|TRBJ2-3|TRBV7-2
CASSLGGSSDTQYF
TGTGCCAGCAGCTTAGGCGGGAGTTCAGATACGCAGTATTTT
>.|few|TRBJ2-7|TRBV5-1
CASSLGWGDGYEQYF
TGCGCCAGCAGCTTGGGGTGGGGGGACGGTTACGAGCAGTACTTC
>TRBD1|few|TRBJ2-7|TRBV19
CASSLSGTGTYEQYF
TGTGCCAGTAGTCTCTCCGGGACAGGTACCTACGAGCAGTACTTC
>TRBD1|.|TRBJ2-5|TRBV5-1
CASSLAGTGQGETQYF
TGCGCCAGCAGCTTGGCTGGGACAGGGCAAGGGGAGACCCAGTACTTC